This T cell receptor (beta chain) originates from a study of CD8 T cells in ankylosing spondylitis. The authors made TCR beta libraries by quantitative 5'-RACE with molecular barcodes. A single record per CDR3 protein comes from TCRdb applying MiXCR to the 5' RACE reads. The sample has fewer than 250,000 distinct CDR3 sequences; roughly a tenth are singletons. CDR3 length equals 13 residues. CDR1 is SGHTA and CDR2 is FQGNSA in the germline V gene. Trimming cost V 4 bases and J 5 bases, with 11 bases left between them. The clonotype was recovered from a male donor with ankylosing spondylitis or in good health (not recorded which). Sequenced material: blood, either unsorted or a sorted T cell fraction (not recorded which). This sequence joins TRBV7-2 and TRBJ2-5; possible D gene TRBD2, 7 bases. CDR3 sequence (DNA): TGTGCCAGCAGCTCACAGGGAGGGGAGACCCAGTACTTC. This translates into CASSSQGGETQYF.